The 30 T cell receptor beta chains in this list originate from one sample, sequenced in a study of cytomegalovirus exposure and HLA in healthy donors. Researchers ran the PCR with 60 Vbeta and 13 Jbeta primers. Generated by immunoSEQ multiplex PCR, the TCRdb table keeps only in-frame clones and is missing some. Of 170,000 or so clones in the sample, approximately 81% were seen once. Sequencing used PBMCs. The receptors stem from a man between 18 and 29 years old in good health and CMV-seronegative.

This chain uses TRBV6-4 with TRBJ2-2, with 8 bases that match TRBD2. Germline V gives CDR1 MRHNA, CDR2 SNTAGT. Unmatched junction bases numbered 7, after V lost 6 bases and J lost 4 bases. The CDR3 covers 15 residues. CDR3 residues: CASSAAGVGTGELFF. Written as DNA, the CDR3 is TGTGCCAGCAGCGCAGCGGGAGTGGGCACCGGGGAGCTGTTTTTT.

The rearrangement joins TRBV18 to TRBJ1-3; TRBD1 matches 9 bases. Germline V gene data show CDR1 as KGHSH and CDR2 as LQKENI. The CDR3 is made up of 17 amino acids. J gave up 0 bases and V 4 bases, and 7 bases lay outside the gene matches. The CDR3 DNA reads TGTGCCAGCTCACTCCGGACAGGGGAGAGCTCTGGAAACACCATATATTTT. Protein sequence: CASSLRTGESSGNTIYF.

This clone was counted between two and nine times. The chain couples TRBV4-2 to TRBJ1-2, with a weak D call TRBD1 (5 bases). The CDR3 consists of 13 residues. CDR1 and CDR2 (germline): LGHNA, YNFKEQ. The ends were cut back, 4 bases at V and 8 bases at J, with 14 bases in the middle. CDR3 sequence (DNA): TGTGCCAGCAGCCTGACTCGGGGGGAAGGCTACACCTTC. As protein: CASSLTRGEGYTF.

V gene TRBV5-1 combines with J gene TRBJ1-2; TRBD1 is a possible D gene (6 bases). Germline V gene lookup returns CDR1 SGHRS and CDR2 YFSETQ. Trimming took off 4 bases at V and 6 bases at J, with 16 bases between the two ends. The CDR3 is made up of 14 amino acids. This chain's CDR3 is CASSDTGIGNGYTF. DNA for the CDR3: TGCGCCAGCAGCGACACAGGGATCGGGAATGGCTACACCTTC.

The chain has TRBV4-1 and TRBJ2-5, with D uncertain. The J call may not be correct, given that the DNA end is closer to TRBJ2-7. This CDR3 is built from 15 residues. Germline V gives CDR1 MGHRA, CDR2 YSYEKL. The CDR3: CASSQDTLIAAEQYF. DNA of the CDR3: TGCGCCAGCAGCCAAGATACGCTAATAGCCGCCGAGCAGTACTTC.

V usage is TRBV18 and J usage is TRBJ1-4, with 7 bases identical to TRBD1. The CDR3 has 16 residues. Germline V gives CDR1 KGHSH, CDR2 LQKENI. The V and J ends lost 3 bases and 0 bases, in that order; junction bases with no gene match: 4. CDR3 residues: CASSPGTDATNEKLFF. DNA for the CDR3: TGTGCCAGCTCACCCGGGACAGACGCAACTAATGAAAAACTGTTTTTT.

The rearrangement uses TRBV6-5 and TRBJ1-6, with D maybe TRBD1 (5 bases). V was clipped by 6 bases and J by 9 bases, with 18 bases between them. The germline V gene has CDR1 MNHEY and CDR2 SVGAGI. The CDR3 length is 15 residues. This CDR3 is CASSATGIRGSPLHF. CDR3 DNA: TGTGCCAGCAGCGCGACTGGGATTAGGGGTTCACCCCTCCACTTT.

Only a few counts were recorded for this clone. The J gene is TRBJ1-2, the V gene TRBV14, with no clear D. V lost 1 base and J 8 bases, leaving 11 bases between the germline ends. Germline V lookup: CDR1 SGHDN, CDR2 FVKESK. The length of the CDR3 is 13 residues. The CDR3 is CASSQGTVQGYTF. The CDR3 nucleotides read TGTGCCAGCAGCCAAGGAACGGTCCAAGGCTACACCTTC.

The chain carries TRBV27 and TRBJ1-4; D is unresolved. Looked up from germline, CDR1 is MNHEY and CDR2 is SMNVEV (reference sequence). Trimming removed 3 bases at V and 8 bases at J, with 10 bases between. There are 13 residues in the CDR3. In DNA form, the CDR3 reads TGTGCCAGCAGTTTTTTTCGAGGAGAAAAACTGTTTTTT. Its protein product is CASSFFRGEKLFF.

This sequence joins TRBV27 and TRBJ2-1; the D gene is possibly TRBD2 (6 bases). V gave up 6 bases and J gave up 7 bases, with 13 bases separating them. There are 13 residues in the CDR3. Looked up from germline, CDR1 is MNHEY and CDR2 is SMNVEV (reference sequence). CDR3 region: CASSPPSGNEQFF. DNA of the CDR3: TGTGCCAGCAGCCCACCCAGCGGGAATGAGCAGTTCTTC.

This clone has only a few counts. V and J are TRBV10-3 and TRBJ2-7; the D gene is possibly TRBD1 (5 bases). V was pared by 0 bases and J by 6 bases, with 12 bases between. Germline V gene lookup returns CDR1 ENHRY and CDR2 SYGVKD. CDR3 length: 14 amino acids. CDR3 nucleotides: TGTGCCATCAGTGAGTCGGGGCCCACCGGCGAGCAGTACTTC. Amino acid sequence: CAISESGPTGEQYF.

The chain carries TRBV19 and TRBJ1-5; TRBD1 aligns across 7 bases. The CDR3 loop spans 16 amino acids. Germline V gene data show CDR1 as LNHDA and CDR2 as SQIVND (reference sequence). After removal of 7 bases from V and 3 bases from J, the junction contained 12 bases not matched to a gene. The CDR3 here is CASTFRGVSDNQPQHF. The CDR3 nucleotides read TGTGCCAGTACCTTCAGGGGGGTTTCCGACAATCAGCCCCAGCATTTT.

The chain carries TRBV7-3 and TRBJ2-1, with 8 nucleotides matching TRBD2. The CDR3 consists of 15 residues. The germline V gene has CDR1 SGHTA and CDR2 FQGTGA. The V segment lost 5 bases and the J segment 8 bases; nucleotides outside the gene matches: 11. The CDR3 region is CASSPSGSTGDEQFF. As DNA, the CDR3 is TGTGCCAGCAGCCCCAGCGGGAGCACGGGGGATGAGCAGTTCTTC.

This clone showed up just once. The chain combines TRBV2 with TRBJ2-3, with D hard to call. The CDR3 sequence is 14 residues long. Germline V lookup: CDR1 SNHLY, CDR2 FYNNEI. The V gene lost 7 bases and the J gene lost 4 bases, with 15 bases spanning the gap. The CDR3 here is CASKVEALADTQYF. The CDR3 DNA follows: TGTGCCAGCAAGGTCGAGGCCCTCGCAGATACGCAGTATTTT.

The CDR3, as DNA: TGTGCCAGCAGCCAGGAATGGGACAGCTCTCAGCGGTACTTC. Translating gives CASSQEWDSSQRYF. The chain uses TRBV4-2 and TRBJ2-4, with 7 bases that match TRBD1. Trimming took 3 bases from V and 15 from J; bases not matched to a gene: 14. Per germline, CDR1 LGHNA and CDR2 YNFKEQ. This CDR3 has 14 amino acids.

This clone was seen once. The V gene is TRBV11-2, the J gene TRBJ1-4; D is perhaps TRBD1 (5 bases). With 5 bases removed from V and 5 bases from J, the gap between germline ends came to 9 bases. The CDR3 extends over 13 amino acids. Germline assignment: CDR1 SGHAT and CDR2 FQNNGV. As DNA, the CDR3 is TGTGCCAGCAGCACAGGTCAGAATGAAAAACTGTTTTTT. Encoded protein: CASSTGQNEKLFF.

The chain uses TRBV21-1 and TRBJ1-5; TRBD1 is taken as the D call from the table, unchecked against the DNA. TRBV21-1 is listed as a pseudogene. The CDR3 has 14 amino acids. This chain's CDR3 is CASSTGTGDQPQHF. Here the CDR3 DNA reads TGTGCCAGCAGCACTGGGACAGGGGATCAGCCCCAGCATTTT.

CDR3 loop: CASSQLSGTYEQYF. The CDR3 DNA follows: TGTGCCAGCAGCCAGTTATCCGGGACCTACGAGCAGTACTTC. This chain connects TRBV2 to TRBJ2-7, with a tentative D call TRBD2 (5 bases). Germline V gene data show CDR1 as SNHLY and CDR2 as FYNNEI. The V end was cut by 6 bases, the J end by 2 bases, with 14 bases between. This CDR3 is 14 amino acids long.

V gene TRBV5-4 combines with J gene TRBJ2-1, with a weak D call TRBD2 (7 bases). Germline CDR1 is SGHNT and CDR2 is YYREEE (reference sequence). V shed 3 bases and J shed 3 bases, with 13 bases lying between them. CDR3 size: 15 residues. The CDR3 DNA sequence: TGTGCCAGCAGCTCTGGGGGGGGGCTCTACAATGAGCAGTTCTTC. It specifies CASSSGGGLYNEQFF.

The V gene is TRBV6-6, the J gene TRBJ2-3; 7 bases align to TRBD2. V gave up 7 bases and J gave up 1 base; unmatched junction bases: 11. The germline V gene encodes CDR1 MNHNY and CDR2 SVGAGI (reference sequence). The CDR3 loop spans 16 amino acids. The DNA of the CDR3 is TGTGCCAGCAATCCTACGGGCGGGAGAGGCACAGATACGCAGTATTTT. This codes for CASNPTGGRGTDTQYF.

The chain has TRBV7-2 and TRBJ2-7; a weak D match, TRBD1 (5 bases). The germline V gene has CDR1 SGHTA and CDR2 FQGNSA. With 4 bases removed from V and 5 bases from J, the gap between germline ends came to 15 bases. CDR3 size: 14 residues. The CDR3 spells CASSSYSGRDEQYF. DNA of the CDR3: TGTGCCAGCAGCTCTTATTCAGGCAGGGACGAGCAGTACTTC.

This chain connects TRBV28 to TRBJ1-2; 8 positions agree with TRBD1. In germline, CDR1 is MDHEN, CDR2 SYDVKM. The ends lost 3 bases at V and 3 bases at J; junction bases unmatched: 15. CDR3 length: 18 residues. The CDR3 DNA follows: TGTGCCAGCAGTTTTGCCCCTGGACAGGGAATTCGTTACTATGGCTACACCTTC. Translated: CASSFAPGQGIRYYGYTF.

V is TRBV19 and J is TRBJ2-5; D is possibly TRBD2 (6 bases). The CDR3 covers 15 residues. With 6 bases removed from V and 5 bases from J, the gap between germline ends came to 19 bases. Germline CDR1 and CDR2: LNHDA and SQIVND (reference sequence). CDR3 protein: CASSGSGGAIETQYF. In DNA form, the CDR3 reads TGTGCCAGTAGCGGGAGTGGGGGAGCCATTGAGACCCAGTACTTC.

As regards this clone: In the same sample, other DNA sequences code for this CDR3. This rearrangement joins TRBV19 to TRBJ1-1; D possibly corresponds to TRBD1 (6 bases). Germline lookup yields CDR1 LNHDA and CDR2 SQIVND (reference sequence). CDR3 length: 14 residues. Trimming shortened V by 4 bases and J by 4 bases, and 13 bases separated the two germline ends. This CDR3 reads CASSTPRGFTEAFF. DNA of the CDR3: TGTGCCAGTAGTACGCCCAGGGGATTCACTGAAGCTTTCTTT.

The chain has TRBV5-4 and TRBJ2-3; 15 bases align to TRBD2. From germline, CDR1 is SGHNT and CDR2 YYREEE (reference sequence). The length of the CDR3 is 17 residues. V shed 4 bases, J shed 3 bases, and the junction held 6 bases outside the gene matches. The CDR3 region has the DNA TGTGCCAGCAGCCCGGCGGGACTAGCGGGAGGAACAGATACGCAGTATTTT. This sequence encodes CASSPAGLAGGTDTQYF. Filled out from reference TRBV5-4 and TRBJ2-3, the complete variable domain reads ETGVTQSPTHLIKTRGQQVTLRCSSQSGHNTVSWYQQALGQGPQFIFQYYREEENGRGNFPPRFSGLQFPNYSSELNVNALELDDSALYLCASSPAGLAGGTDTQYFGPGTRLTVL.

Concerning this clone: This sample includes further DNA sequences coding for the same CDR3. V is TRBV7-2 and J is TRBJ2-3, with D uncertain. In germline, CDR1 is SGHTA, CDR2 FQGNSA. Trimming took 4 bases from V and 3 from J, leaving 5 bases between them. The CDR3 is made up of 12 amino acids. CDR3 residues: CASSSYTDTQYF. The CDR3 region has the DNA TGTGCCAGCAGCTCCTATACAGATACGCAGTATTTT.

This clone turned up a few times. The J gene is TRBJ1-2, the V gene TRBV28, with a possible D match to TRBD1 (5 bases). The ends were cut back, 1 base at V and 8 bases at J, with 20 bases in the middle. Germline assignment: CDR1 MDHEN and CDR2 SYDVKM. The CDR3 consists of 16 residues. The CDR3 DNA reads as TGTGCCAGCAGTTTATCCTTTTCGGGCAGGGAAAAAGGCTACACCTTC. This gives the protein CASSLSFSGREKGYTF.

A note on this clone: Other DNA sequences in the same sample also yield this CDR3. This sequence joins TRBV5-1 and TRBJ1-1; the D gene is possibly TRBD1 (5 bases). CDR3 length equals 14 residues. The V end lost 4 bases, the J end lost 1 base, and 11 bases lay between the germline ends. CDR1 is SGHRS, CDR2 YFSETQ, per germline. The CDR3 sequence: CASSLTGGNTEAFF. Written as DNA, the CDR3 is TGCGCCAGCAGCCTCACCGGGGGGAACACTGAAGCTTTCTTT.

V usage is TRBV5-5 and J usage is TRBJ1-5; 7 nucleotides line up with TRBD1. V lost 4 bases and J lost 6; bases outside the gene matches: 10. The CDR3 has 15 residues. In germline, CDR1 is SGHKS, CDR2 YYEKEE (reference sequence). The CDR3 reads CASSLTGAEGQPQHF. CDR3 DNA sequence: TGTGCCAGCAGCCTTACAGGGGCAGAGGGTCAGCCCCAGCATTTT.

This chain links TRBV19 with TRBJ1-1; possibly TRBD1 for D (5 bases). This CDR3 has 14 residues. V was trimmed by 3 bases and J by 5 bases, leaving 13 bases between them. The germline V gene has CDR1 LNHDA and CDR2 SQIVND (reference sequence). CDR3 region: CASSIQGVWTEAFF. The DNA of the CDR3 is TGTGCCAGTAGTATTCAGGGCGTTTGGACTGAAGCTTTCTTT.